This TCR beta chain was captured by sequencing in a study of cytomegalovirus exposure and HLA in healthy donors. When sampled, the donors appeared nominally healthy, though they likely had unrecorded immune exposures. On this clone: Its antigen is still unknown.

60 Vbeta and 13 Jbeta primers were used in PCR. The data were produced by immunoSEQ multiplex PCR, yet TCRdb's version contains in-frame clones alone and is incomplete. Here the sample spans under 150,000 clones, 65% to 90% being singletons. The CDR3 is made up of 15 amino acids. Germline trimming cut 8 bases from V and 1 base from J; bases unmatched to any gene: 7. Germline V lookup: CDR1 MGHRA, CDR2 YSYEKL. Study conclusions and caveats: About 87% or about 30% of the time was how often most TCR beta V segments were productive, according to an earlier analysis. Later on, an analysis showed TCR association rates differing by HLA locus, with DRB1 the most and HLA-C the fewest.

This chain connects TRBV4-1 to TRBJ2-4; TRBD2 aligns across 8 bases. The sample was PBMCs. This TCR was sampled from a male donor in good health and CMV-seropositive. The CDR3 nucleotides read TGCGCCAGCCGGAAGCGGGAGAGTGCCAAAAACATTCAGTACTTC. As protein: CASRKRESAKNIQYF.